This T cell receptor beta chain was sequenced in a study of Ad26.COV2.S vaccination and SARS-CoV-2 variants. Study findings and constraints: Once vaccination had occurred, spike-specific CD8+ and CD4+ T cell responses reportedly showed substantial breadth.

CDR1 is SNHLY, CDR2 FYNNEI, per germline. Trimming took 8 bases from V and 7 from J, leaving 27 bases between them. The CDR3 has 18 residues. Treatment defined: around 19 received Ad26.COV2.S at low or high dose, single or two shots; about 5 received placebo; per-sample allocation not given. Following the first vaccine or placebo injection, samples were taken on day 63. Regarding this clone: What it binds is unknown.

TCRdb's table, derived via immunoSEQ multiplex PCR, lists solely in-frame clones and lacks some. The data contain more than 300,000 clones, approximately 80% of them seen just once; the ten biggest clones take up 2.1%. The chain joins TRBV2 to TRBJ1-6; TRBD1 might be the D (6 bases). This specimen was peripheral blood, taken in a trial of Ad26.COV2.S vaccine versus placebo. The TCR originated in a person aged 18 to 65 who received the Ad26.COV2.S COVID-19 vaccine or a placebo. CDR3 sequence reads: CASRGALTDPSWNSPLHF. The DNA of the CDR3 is TGTGCCAGCCGGGGGGCTTTGACGGACCCCAGTTGGAATTCACCCCTCCACTTT. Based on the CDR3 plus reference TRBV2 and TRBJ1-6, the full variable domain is EPEVTQTPSHQVTQMGQEVILRCVPISNHLYFYWYRQILGQKVEFLVSFYNNEISEKSEIFDDQFSVERPDGSNFTLKIRSTKLEDSAMYFCASRGALTDPSWNSPLHFGNGTRLTVT.